The 13 T cell receptor beta chains below come from one sample, sequenced in a study of cytomegalovirus exposure and HLA in healthy donors (dated 2017 in TCRdb). The library was generated by the immunoSEQ multiplex PCR assay. For the multiplex PCR, a mixture combining 60 forward primers for TCR Vbeta segments and 13 reverse primers for TCR Jbeta segments was used. As stored in TCRdb, this immuneACCESS dataset retains in-frame rearrangements with V and J assigned. A fraction of the clones does not appear; measured against another copy, unresolved V genes explain less than half of the discrepancy, and the remainder lacks a known reason. The sample yields 100,000 to 150,000 clones; 77% were counted once. The ten largest clones capture over 10% of the sample. Sequenced material: PBMCs. The receptor set was obtained from a woman between 35 and 50 years old in good health and CMV-seropositive.

This clone was found a few times. J is TRBJ2-5 and V is TRBV27; TRBD2 matches 9 bases. Gene TRBJ2-7 matches the end of the DNA better, so the J call may be wrong. The germline V gene encodes CDR1 MNHEY and CDR2 SMNVEV (reference sequence). The CDR3 spans 14 residues. The chain's CDR3 is CASSFVAGDDEQYF. CDR3 bases: TGTGCCAGCAGCTTCGTAGCGGGAGATGACGAGCAGTACTTC.

The V call is TRBV5-4, the J call TRBJ2-3, with D possibly TRBD2 on 5 matching bases. The germline V gene has CDR1 SGHNT and CDR2 YYREEE (reference sequence). This CDR3 comprises 15 residues. V gave up 2 bases and J gave up 0 bases, with 10 bases separating them. The CDR3 sequence is CASSFRGQSTDTQYF. In DNA, the CDR3 is TGTGCCAGCAGCTTCCGGGGTCAAAGCACAGATACGCAGTATTTT.

The chain uses TRBV2 and TRBJ2-7; 9 bases line up with TRBD1. CDR1 SNHLY and CDR2 FYNNEI come from the germline V gene. The CDR3 has 14 amino acids. The trim removed 6 bases at V and 5 bases at J, leaving 8 bases unmatched. Written as DNA, the CDR3 is TGTGCCAGCAGCCAGGACAGGGGAGACGACGAGCAGTACTTC. This translates into CASSQDRGDDEQYF.

The V and J genes are TRBV5-1 and TRBJ2-2; the D gene is possibly TRBD2 (5 bases). This CDR3 region has 14 residues. Trimming cost V 3 bases and J 4 bases, with 10 bases left between them. Germline V gene data show CDR1 as SGHRS and CDR2 as YFSETQ. The CDR3 nucleotides are TGCGCCAGCAGCTCGGACTTGACCACCGGGGAGCTGTTTTTT. Protein: CASSSDLTTGELFF.

V usage is TRBV5-4 and J usage is TRBJ2-7; 13 nucleotides line up with TRBD2. With 0 bases clipped from V and 9 bases from J, the junction kept 9 bases outside the gene matches. The V gene's germline CDR1 is SGHNT and CDR2 YYREEE (reference sequence). The CDR3 length is 16 residues. The CDR3 spells CASSLAFGTSGKGQYF. Here the CDR3 DNA reads TGTGCCAGCAGCTTGGCTTTTGGGACTAGCGGGAAGGGGCAGTACTTC.

The V call is TRBV4-2, the J call TRBJ2-3; no definite D call. Per the germline V gene, CDR1 is LGHNA and CDR2 is YNFKEQ. CDR3 size: 11 residues. Trimming removed 1 base from V and 6 bases from J, with 2 bases in between. The CDR3 DNA follows: TGTGCCAGCAGCCAAGCGGATACGCAGTATTTT. It encodes CASSQADTQYF.

The chain couples TRBV27 to TRBJ2-2; possible D gene TRBD1, 6 bases. Germline V gene data show CDR1 as MNHEY and CDR2 as SMNVEV (reference sequence). The CDR3 spans 15 residues. V was cut by 7 bases and J by 4 bases, with 16 bases left in between. For the CDR3, the DNA is TGTGCCAGCACCCGAGGGGGTATTGGCACCGGGGAGCTGTTTTTT. Residues: CASTRGGIGTGELFF.

Note on this clone: A junction boundary mismatches the germline segment, possibly from a read error. This specimen includes other DNA sequences encoding the same CDR3. The chain combines TRBV7-3 with TRBJ1-1; D gene ambiguous. The CDR3 length is 13 residues. Germline V gene data show CDR1 as SGHTA and CDR2 as FQGTGA. The chain's CDR3 is CASSLSGSTEAFF. In DNA, the CDR3 is TGTGCCAGCAGCTTATCTGGGAGCACTGAAGCTTTTTTT.

The V gene is TRBV7-3, the J gene TRBJ2-1; 9 nucleotides align to TRBD1. After removal of 5 bases from V and 6 bases from J, the junction contained 11 bases not matched to a gene. The CDR3 covers 16 residues. Germline loops: CDR1 SGHTA, CDR2 FQGTGA. CDR3 residues: CASSLFRGQGSNEQFF. The DNA of the CDR3 is TGTGCCAGCAGCCTCTTTAGGGGACAGGGATCCAATGAGCAGTTCTTC. Variable domain in full (rest from reference TRBV7-3 and TRBJ2-1): GAGVSQTPSNKVTEKGKYVELRCDPISGHTALYWYRQSLGQGPEFLIYFQGTGAADDSGLPNDRFFAVRPEGSVSTLKIQRTERGDSAVYLCASSLFRGQGSNEQFFGPGTRLTVL.

The chain carries TRBV28 and TRBJ2-1, with TRBD2 matching 7 bases. Trimming cost V 8 bases and J 8 bases; bases outside gene matches: 9. Per germline, CDR1 MDHEN and CDR2 SYDVKM. The CDR3 sequence is 13 residues long. The CDR3 here is CASDRAGRDEQFF. The CDR3, as DNA: TGTGCCAGCGACCGCGCAGGGAGGGATGAGCAGTTCTTC.

The sample holds one count of this clone. V is TRBV4-1 and J is TRBJ2-7; 9 positions match TRBD1. J lost 5 bases, V lost 4 bases, and 9 bases had no gene match. The CDR3 has 15 amino acids. In germline, CDR1 is MGHRA, CDR2 YSYEKL. The CDR3 here is CASSRAGTGIHEQYF. DNA for the CDR3: TGCGCCAGCAGCCGGGCCGGGACAGGGATCCACGAGCAGTACTTC.

V gene TRBV13 combines with J gene TRBJ2-1; no definite D call. CDR1 and CDR2 from the germline V gene are PRHDT and FYEKMQ (reference sequence). V dropped 4 bases and J dropped 9 bases, with 16 bases sitting between them. The CDR3 sequence is 14 residues long. The chain's CDR3 is CASSSSYGFVEQFF. As DNA, the CDR3 is TGTGCCAGCAGCTCATCCTACGGGTTCGTTGAGCAGTTCTTC.

There are a few counts of this clone. The rearrangement uses TRBV2 and TRBJ2-7; 7 bases line up with TRBD1. Per germline, CDR1 SNHLY and CDR2 FYNNEI. After removal of 3 bases from V and 3 bases from J, the junction contained 2 bases not matched to a gene. The CDR3 runs 13 residues. In nucleotides, the CDR3 is TGTGCCAGCAGTGAGGGACAGATCTACGAGCAGTACTTC. Translating gives CASSEGQIYEQYF.